A selection of T cell receptor beta chains follows, all from one sample in a study of CD8 T cells in ankylosing spondylitis. Using its own MiXCR run on the 5' RACE reads, TCRdb lists one record per CDR3 protein. The sample consists of around 390,000 distinct CDR3 sequences, approximately 20% of them appearing once. The specimen was blood, either unsorted or a sorted T cell fraction (not recorded which). These receptor sequences come from a male donor with ankylosing spondylitis. Both conserved end residues are part of each CDR3. The D gene is left open where the match is weak. Not all rows give a size; the values are once, few, many and, for expanded clones, a class.

DNA: TGCAGCGGGGGGGGGGCAGGGGATGATGAAAAACTGTTTTTT; CDR3: CSGGGAGDDEKLFF; V: TRBV29-1; D: .; size: .; J: TRBJ1-4
DNA: TGTGCCAGCAGCCCACAACCGAAGTCACCCCTCCACTTT; CDR3: CASSPQPKSPLHF; V: TRBV3-1; D: .; size: few; J: TRBJ1-6
DNA: TGCAGTGCCCTGGACAGGGGGATTCAGCCCCAGCATTTT; CDR3: CSALDRGIQPQHF; V: TRBV20-1; D: TRBD1; size: .; J: TRBJ1-5
DNA: TGTGCCAGCAGCTTAACTGGGACTACTTACAATGAGCAGTTCTTC; CDR3: CASSLTGTTYNEQFF; V: TRBV7-3; D: TRBD2; size: .; J: TRBJ2-1
DNA: TGCGCCAGCAGCTGGACAGGGGCAGGCTACGAGCAGTACTTC; CDR3: CASSWTGAGYEQYF; V: TRBV5-1; D: TRBD1; size: .; J: TRBJ2-7
DNA: TGTGCCAGCAGTTACTCGAGTCTAGCGGGAGACGTGAGCGAGCAGTACTTC; CDR3: CASSYSSLAGDVSEQYF; V: TRBV6-5; D: TRBD2; size: .; J: TRBJ2-7
DNA: TGCAGCGTTGGTCGAGGGGAGAGCGAGCAGTACTTC; CDR3: CSVGRGESEQYF; V: TRBV29-1; D: .; size: few; J: TRBJ2-7
DNA: TGTGCCAGCAGTCTGGGAAGCGGGGCGGATGGCTACACCTTC; CDR3: CASSLGSGADGYTF; V: TRBV2; D: .; size: .; J: TRBJ1-2
DNA: TGCAGTGCTAGACCGGTAGTACGGAACACCGGGGAGCTGTTTTTT; CDR3: CSARPVVRNTGELFF; V: TRBV20-1; D: .; size: .; J: TRBJ2-2
DNA: TGTGCCAGCAGCCAGGTCATTCCGATTGACGGGAGGCCCAATGAGCAGTTCTTC; CDR3: CASSQVIPIDGRPNEQFF; V: TRBV4-2; D: TRBD2; size: few; J: TRBJ2-1
DNA: TGCAGTGCTAGTGGACTAGCGGGAGGACACGAGCAGTACTTC; CDR3: CSASGLAGGHEQYF; V: TRBV20-1; D: TRBD2; size: few; J: TRBJ2-7
DNA: TGTGCCAGCAGTTACTCCGGGAGAGGAGTCCACGAGCAGTACTTC; CDR3: CASSYSGRGVHEQYF; V: TRBV6-2/TRBV6-3; D: .; size: .; J: TRBJ2-7
DNA: TGTGCCAGCAGTTTAAGGACGGCGTACGAGCAGTACTTC; CDR3: CASSLRTAYEQYF; V: TRBV12-3/TRBV12-4; D: .; size: .; J: TRBJ2-7
DNA: TGTGCCAGCAGCCCGGTCCAAACTGGTGGAAACACCATATATTTT; CDR3: CASSPVQTGGNTIYF; V: TRBV4-2; D: .; size: many; J: TRBJ1-3
DNA: TGTGCCAGCAGTTTAAACAGTAGGGGCCCAGATACGCAGTATTTT; CDR3: CASSLNSRGPDTQYF; V: TRBV7-3; D: .; size: once; J: TRBJ2-3
DNA: TGTGCCAGCCGGACGGACTATAGCAATCAGCCCCAGCATTTT; CDR3: CASRTDYSNQPQHF; V: TRBV2; D: .; size: many; J: TRBJ1-5
DNA: TGTGCCAGCAGTTTGGCCAGGGGGGTCGCAGATACGCAGTATTTT; CDR3: CASSLARGVADTQYF; V: TRBV27; D: .; size: .; J: TRBJ2-3